The rows below give T cell receptor beta chains drawn from one sample of a study of human T cells and chemical hapten exposure. Each CDR3 protein is one row after TCRdb ran MiXCR on the RACE reads. Of some 330,000 distinct CDR3 sequences listed, about 5.4% are singletons. The sequencing used whole blood, collected in connection with sensitization to the hapten diphenylcyclopropenone (DPC). Receptors were obtained from a young woman with alopecia areata. Some clones in this sample may be carry-over from other donors' samples. Each CDR3 is given with its conserved first and last residue. A D gene is named only where the DNA matches it firmly. Size tells how often a clone was seen (once, few, many) or the class of an expanded clone, and some rows leave it out.

v_gene: TRBV6-5
abundance: many
d_gene: NA
j_gene: TRBJ2-2
CDR3aa: CASGRGDFIGELFF
CDR3nt: TGTGCCAGCGGTCGTGGGGATTTCATCGGGGAGCTGTTTTTT

v_gene: TRBV6-5
abundance: few
d_gene: NA
j_gene: TRBJ1-2
CDR3aa: CASSGVPNYGYTF
CDR3nt: TGTGCCAGCAGTGGGGTTCCTAACTATGGCTACACCTTC

v_gene: TRBV27
abundance: many
d_gene: NA
j_gene: TRBJ2-7
CDR3aa: CASSLRDLSYEQYF
CDR3nt: TGTGCCAGCAGTCTCCGGGACCTGAGCTACGAGCAGTACTTC

v_gene: TRBV3-1
abundance: few
d_gene: TRBD2
j_gene: TRBJ2-3
CDR3aa: CASSQEGGGATDTQYF
CDR3nt: TGTGCCAGCAGCCAAGAGGGCGGGGGGGCAACAGATACGCAGTATTTT

v_gene: TRBV7-2
abundance: NA
d_gene: NA
j_gene: TRBJ2-3
CDR3aa: CASSLSPGDTQYF
CDR3nt: TGTGCCAGCAGTCTCAGTCCAGGGGATACGCAGTATTTT

v_gene: TRBV5-1
abundance: many
d_gene: NA
j_gene: TRBJ2-3
CDR3aa: CASSFGGEDTQYF
CDR3nt: TGCGCCAGCAGCTTCGGAGGGGAAGATACGCAGTATTTT

v_gene: TRBV5-1
abundance: NA
d_gene: TRBD1
j_gene: TRBJ1-6
CDR3aa: CASSLDREHSPLHF
CDR3nt: TGCGCCAGCAGCCTAGACAGGGAGCATTCACCCCTCCACTTT

v_gene: TRBV7-9
abundance: NA
d_gene: TRBD1
j_gene: TRBJ1-4
CDR3aa: CASSASGTVDEKLFF
CDR3nt: TGTGCCAGCAGCGCCTCCGGGACAGTGGATGAAAAACTGTTTTTT

v_gene: TRBV10-3
abundance: many
d_gene: NA
j_gene: TRBJ2-7
CDR3aa: CATYSPGGVDEQYF
CDR3nt: TGTGCCACCTACTCCCCGGGGGGCGTCGACGAGCAGTACTTC

v_gene: TRBV27
abundance: NA
d_gene: TRBD2
j_gene: TRBJ2-7
CDR3aa: CASSFGLAGDYEQYF
CDR3nt: TGTGCCAGCAGTTTCGGACTAGCGGGGGATTACGAGCAGTACTTC

v_gene: TRBV12-3/TRBV12-4
abundance: many
d_gene: TRBD1
j_gene: TRBJ1-1
CDR3aa: CASSSRPDRETEAFF
CDR3nt: TGTGCCAGCAGTAGCCGCCCGGACAGGGAAACTGAAGCTTTCTTT

v_gene: TRBV28
abundance: many
d_gene: NA
j_gene: TRBJ1-1
CDR3aa: CASRFVMGRTEAFF
CDR3nt: TGTGCCAGCCGTTTCGTGATGGGTCGCACTGAAGCTTTCTTT

v_gene: TRBV13
abundance: many
d_gene: NA
j_gene: TRBJ2-1
CDR3aa: CASSSGLSLSYNEQFF
CDR3nt: TGTGCCAGCAGCTCGGGACTTTCACTGAGTTACAATGAGCAGTTCTTC

v_gene: TRBV5-1
abundance: NA
d_gene: NA
j_gene: TRBJ1-6
CDR3aa: CASSFEDNSPLHF
CDR3nt: TGCGCCAGCAGCTTCGAGGATAATTCACCCCTCCACTTT

v_gene: TRBV3-1
abundance: few
d_gene: NA
j_gene: TRBJ1-5
CDR3aa: CASSQEFVNQPQHF
CDR3nt: TGTGCCAGCAGCCAAGAGTTCGTGAATCAGCCCCAGCATTTT

v_gene: TRBV18
abundance: few
d_gene: TRBD1
j_gene: TRBJ1-1
CDR3aa: CASARDSLTEAFF
CDR3nt: TGTGCCAGCGCCCGGGACAGCCTCACTGAAGCTTTCTTT

v_gene: TRBV6-5
abundance: few
d_gene: NA
j_gene: TRBJ1-5
CDR3aa: CASSYDSRSNQPQHF
CDR3nt: TGTGCCAGCAGTTACGACAGCAGAAGCAATCAGCCCCAGCATTTT